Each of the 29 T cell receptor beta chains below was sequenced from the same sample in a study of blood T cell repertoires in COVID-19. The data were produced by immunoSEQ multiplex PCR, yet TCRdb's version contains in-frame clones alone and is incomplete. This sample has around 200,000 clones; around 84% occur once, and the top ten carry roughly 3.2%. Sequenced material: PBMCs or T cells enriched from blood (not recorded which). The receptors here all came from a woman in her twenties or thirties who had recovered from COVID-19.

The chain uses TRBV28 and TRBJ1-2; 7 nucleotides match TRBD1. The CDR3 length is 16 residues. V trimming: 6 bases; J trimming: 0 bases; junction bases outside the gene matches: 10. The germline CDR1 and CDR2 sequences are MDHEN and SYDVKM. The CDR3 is CASSPGDSRSNYGYTF. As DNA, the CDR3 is TGTGCCAGCAGCCCAGGGGACAGCAGATCTAACTATGGCTACACCTTC.

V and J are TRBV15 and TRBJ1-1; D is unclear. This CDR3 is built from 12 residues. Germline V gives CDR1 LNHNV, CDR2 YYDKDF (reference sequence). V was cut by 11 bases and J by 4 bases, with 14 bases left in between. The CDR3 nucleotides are TGTGCCGCCAATCCCGGGGTCACTGAAGCTTTCTTT. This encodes CAANPGVTEAFF.

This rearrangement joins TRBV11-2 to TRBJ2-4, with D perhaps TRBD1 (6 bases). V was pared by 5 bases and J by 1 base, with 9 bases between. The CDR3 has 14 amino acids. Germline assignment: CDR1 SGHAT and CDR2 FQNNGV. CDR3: CASSEDRAKNIQYF. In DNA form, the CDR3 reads TGTGCCAGCAGCGAAGACAGGGCCAAAAACATTCAGTACTTC.

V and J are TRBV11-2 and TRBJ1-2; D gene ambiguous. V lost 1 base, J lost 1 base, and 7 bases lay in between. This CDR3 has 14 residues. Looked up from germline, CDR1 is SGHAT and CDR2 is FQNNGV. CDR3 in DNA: TGTGCCAGCAGCTTAGTAGCCGGTAACTATGGCTACACCTTC. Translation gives CASSLVAGNYGYTF.

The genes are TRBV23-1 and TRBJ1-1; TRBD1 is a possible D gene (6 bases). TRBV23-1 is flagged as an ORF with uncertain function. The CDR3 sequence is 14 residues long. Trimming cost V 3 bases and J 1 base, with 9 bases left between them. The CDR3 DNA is TGCGCCAGCAGTCAGCCCAGGGGGAACACTGAAGCTTTCTTT. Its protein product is CASSQPRGNTEAFF.

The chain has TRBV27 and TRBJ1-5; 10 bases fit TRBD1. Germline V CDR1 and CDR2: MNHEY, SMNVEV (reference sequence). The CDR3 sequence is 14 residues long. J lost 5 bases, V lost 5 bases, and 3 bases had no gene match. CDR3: CASSRQGAYQPQHF. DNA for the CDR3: TGTGCCAGCAGTAGACAGGGGGCTTATCAGCCCCAGCATTTT.

CDR3 residues: CSVWGTGGDKNIQYF. As DNA, the CDR3 is TGCAGCGTTTGGGGGACAGGGGGCGACAAAAACATTCAGTACTTC. The chain has TRBV29-1 and TRBJ2-4, with 12 bases aligning to TRBD1. Trimming removed 5 bases from V and 3 bases from J; junction bases left unmatched: 5. Germline-derived CDR1 and CDR2 are SQVTM and ANQGSEA. CDR3 size: 15 residues.

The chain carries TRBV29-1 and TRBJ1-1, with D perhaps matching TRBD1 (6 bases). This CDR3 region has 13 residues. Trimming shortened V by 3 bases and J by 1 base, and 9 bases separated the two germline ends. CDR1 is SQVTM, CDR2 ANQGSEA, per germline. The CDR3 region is CSVDGQTNTEAFF. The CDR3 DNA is TGCAGCGTTGACGGACAGACGAACACTGAAGCTTTCTTT. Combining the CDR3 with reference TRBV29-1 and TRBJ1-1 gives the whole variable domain SAVISQKPSRDICQRGTSLTIQCQVDSQVTMMFWYRQQPGQSLTLIATANQGSEATYESGFVIDKFPISRPNLTFSTLTVSNMSPEDSSIYLCSVDGQTNTEAFFGQGTRLTVV.

CDR3 sequence (DNA): TGTGCCAGCAGTGTCCTCGCGCGTACTAGCTCCTACGAGCAGTACTTC. This codes for CASSVLARTSSYEQYF. The chain recombines TRBV2 with TRBJ2-7, with D possibly TRBD2 on 5 matching bases. The CDR3 extends over 16 amino acids. The ends were cut back, 4 bases at V and 0 bases at J, with 16 bases in the middle. CDR1 SNHLY and CDR2 FYNNEI come from the germline V gene.

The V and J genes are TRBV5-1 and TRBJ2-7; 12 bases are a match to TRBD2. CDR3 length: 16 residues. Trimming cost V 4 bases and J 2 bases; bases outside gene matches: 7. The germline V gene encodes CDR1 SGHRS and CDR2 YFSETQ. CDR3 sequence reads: CASSPRLAGEPYEQYF. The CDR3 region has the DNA TGCGCCAGCAGCCCCCGACTAGCGGGAGAACCCTACGAGCAGTACTTC.

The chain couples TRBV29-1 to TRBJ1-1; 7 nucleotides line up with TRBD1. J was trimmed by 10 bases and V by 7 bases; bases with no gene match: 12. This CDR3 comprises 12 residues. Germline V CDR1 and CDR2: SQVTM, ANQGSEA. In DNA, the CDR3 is TGCAGCGCTCTCGGACAGGCTTTGGCAGCTTTCTTT. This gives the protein CSALGQALAAFF.

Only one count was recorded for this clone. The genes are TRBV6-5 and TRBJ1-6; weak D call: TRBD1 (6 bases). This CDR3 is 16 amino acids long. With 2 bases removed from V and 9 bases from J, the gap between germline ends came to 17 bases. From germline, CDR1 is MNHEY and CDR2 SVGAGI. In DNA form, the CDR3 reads TGTGCCAGCAGTTACGAAGGGGGACCGATTGCTTCACCCCTCCACTTT. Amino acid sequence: CASSYEGGPIASPLHF.

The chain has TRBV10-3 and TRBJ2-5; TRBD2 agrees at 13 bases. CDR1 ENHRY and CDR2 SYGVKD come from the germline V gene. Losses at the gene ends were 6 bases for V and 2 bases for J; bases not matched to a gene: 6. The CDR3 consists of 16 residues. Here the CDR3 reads CAIRGGTSGKQETQYF. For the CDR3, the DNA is TGTGCCATCAGGGGAGGGACTAGCGGGAAACAAGAGACCCAGTACTTC.

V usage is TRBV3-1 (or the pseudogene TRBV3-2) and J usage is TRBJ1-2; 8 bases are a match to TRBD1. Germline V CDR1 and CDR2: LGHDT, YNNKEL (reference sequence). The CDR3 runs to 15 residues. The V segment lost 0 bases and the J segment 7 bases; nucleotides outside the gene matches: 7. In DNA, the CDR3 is TGTGCCAGCAGCCAAGATTGGGGACAGGTCCTTGGCTACACCTTC. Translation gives CASSQDWGQVLGYTF.

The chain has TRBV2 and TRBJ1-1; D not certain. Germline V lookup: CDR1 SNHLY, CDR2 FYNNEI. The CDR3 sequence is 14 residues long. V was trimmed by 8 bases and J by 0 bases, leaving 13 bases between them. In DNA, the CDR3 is TGTGCCAGCCAATTAACAGAGATGAACACTGAAGCTTTCTTT. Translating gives CASQLTEMNTEAFF.

The CDR3 region is CASSSHFERPYGYTF. CDR3 nucleotide sequence: TGTGCCAGCAGTTCCCATTTTGAGCGACCCTATGGCTACACCTTC. The V gene is TRBV28, the J gene TRBJ1-2; D is uncertain. The germline V gene encodes CDR1 MDHEN and CDR2 SYDVKM. The V end was cut by 4 bases, the J end by 4 bases, with 16 bases between. The CDR3 length is 15 residues.

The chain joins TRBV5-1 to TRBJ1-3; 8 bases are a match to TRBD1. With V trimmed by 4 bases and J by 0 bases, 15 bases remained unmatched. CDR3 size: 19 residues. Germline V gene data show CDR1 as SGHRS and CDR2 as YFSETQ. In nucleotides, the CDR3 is TGCGCCAGCAGCCCGCGGACAGGGCGACGATTGTCCTCTGGAAACACCATATATTTT. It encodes CASSPRTGRRLSSGNTIYF.

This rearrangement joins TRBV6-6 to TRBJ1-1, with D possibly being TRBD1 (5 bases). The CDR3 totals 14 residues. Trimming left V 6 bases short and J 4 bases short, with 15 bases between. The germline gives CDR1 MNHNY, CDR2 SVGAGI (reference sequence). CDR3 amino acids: CASRTRAWGTEAFF. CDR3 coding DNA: TGTGCCAGCAGAACCAGGGCTTGGGGCACTGAAGCTTTCTTT.

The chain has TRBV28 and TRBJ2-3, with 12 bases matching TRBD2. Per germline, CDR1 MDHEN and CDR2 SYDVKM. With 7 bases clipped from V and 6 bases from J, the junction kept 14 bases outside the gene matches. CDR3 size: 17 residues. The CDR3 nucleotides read TGTGCCAGCACCTCCCGAACTAGCGGGGGGACGAGGGATACGCAGTATTTT. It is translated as CASTSRTSGGTRDTQYF. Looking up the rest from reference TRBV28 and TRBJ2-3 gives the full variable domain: DVKVTQSSRYLVKRTGEKVFLECVQDMDHENMFWYRQDPGLGLRLIYFSYDVKMKEKGDIPEGYSVSREKKERFSLILESASTNQTSMYLCASTSRTSGGTRDTQYFGPGTRLTVL.

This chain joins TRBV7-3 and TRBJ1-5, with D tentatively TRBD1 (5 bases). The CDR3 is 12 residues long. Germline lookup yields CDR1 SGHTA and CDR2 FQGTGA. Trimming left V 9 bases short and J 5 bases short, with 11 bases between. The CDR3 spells CARDSPDQPQHF. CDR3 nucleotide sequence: TGTGCCAGAGACAGCCCGGATCAGCCCCAGCATTTT.

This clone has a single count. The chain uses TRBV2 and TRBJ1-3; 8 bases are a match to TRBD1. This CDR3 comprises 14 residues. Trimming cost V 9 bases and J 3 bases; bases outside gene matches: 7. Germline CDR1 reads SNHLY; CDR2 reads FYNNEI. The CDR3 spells CASARGHGGNTIYF. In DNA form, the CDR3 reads TGTGCCAGTGCCAGGGGGCATGGTGGAAACACCATATATTTT.

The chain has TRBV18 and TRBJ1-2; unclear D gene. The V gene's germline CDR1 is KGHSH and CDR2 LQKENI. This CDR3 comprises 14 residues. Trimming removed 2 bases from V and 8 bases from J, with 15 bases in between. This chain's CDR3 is CASSPEGAVLGYTF. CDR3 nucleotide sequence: TGTGCCAGCTCACCAGAGGGAGCCGTGTTGGGCTACACCTTC.

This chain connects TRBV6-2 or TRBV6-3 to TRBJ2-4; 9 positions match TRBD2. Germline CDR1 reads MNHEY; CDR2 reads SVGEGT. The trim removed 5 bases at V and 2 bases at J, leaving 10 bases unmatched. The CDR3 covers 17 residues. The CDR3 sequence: CASSARTSEGSKNIQYF. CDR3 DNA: TGTGCCAGCAGTGCTCGGACTAGCGAGGGCTCCAAAAACATTCAGTACTTC.

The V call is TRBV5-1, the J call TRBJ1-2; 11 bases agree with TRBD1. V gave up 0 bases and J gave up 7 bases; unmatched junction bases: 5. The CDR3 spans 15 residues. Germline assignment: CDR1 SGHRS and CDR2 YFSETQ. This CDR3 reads CASSLDGQGAGGYTF. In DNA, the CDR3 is TGCGCCAGCAGCTTGGACGGACAGGGGGCTGGTGGCTACACCTTC.

In DNA form, the CDR3 reads TGTGCCAGCAGCCTCGGAGGGGGCGCTGACACTGAAGCTTTCTTT. Its protein product is CASSLGGGADTEAFF. The chain carries TRBV6-2 or TRBV6-3 and TRBJ1-1; 7 bases align to TRBD1. Trimming at V came to 6 bases and at J to 3 bases, leaving 10 bases not matched to a gene. CDR1 MNHEY and CDR2 SVGEGT come from the germline V gene. This CDR3 has 15 amino acids.

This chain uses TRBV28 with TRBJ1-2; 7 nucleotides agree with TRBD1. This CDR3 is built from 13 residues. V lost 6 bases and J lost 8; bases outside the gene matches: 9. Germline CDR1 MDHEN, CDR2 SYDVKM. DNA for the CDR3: TGTGCCAGCAGACCTCGACAGGGTCAGGGCTACACCTTC. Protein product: CASRPRQGQGYTF.

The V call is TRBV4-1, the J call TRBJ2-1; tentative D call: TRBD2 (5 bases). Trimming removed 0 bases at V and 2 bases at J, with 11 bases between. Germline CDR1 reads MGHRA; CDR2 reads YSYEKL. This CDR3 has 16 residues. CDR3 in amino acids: CASSQELGGPYNEQFF. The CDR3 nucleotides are TGCGCCAGCAGCCAAGAACTAGGAGGTCCCTACAATGAGCAGTTCTTC.

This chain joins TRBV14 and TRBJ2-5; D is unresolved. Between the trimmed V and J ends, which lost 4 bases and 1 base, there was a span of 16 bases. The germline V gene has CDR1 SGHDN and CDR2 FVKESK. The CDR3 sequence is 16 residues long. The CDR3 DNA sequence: TGTGCCAGCAGCCTACGTTTGGGCAGTTCCCAAGAGACCCAGTACTTC. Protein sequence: CASSLRLGSSQETQYF.

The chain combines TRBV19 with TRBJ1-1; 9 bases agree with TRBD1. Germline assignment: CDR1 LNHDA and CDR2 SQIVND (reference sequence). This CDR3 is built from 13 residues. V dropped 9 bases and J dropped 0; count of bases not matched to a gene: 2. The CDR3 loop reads CASRDRVNTEAFF. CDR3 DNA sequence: TGTGCCAGCAGGGACAGGGTGAACACTGAAGCTTTCTTT. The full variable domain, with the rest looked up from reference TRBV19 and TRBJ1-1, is DGGITQSPKYLFRKEGQNVTLSCEQNLNHDAMYWYRQDPGQGLRLIYYSQIVNDFQKGDIAEGYSVSREKKESFPLTVTSAQKNPTAFYLCASRDRVNTEAFFGQGTRLTVV.